This TCR beta chain originates from a study of siplizumab effects on memory and regulatory T cells. The protocol was immunoSEQ multiplex PCR, while the TCRdb copy is restricted to in-frame clones and leaves out a portion. This table holds about 26,000 clones, roughly 88% found once. As for this clone: The sample contains more than one DNA sequence encoding this CDR3.

This CDR3 comprises 13 residues. Trimming removed 7 bases from V and 0 bases from J; junction bases left unmatched: 2. Germline assignment: CDR1 LNHDA and CDR2 SQIVND (reference sequence). This TCR was sampled from a human donor in good health. Material: memory CD4+ T cells sorted from blood. The chain uses TRBV19 and TRBJ2-7; 8 bases are shared with TRBD2. CDR3 protein: CASKSGSSYEQYF. The CDR3 nucleotides read TGTGCCAGTAAAAGCGGGAGCTCCTACGAGCAGTACTTC. The full variable domain, completed using reference TRBV19 and TRBJ2-7, is DGGITQSPKYLFRKEGQNVTLSCEQNLNHDAMYWYRQDPGQGLRLIYYSQIVNDFQKGDIAEGYSVSREKKESFPLTVTSAQKNPTAFYLCASKSGSSYEQYFGPGTRLTVT.